One and the same sample provided the 18 T cell receptor beta chains below, sequenced in a study of identical twins (TCRdb year 2016). The library was generated by 5' RACE. TCRdb shows the sequencer as Illumina HiSeq 2000. The raw public reads went through TCRdb reprocessing: fastp at Q25, MiXCR clone calling, in-frame beta chains kept. Each entry is one CDR3 protein sequence, shown with its most common DNA and genes. The sample table holds 700,000 or so distinct CDR3 sequences, of which over 8.5% were seen once. The ten largest clones take up 0.8% to 1% of the sample. These data were also reused for a study on yellow fever vaccine responses in identical twins.

Sequences were obtained from PBMCs. These receptors came from a woman between 18 and 29 years old in good health.

This rearrangement joins TRBV2 to TRBJ2-4; D might be TRBD1 (5 bases). Trimming took off 8 bases at V and 10 bases at J, with 12 bases between the two ends. CDR3 size: 11 residues. CDR1 SNHLY and CDR2 FYNNEI come from the germline V gene. This CDR3 reads CASEDAGIQYF. The CDR3, as DNA: TGTGCCAGCGAAGATGCAGGGATTCAGTACTTC.

This clonotype was observed at least ten times. The gene calls are TRBV4-2 and TRBJ2-5, with D possibly matching TRBD1 (5 bases). V lost 2 bases and J 3 bases, leaving 13 bases between the germline ends. CDR3 length: 15 residues. Germline loops: CDR1 LGHNA, CDR2 YNFKEQ. The CDR3 nucleotides read TGTGCCAGCAGCCAATCTCAGGCGACAGAAGAGACCCAGTACTTC. Translating it yields CASSQSQATEETQYF.

This clonotype showed up just a few times. The rearrangement uses TRBV20-1 and TRBJ2-3, with D possibly being TRBD2 (6 bases). Germline V gene sequence: CDR1 DFQATT, CDR2 SNEGSKA (reference sequence). Trimming removed 0 bases from V and 4 bases from J, with 17 bases in between. The CDR3 spans 16 residues. The CDR3 loop reads CSARDLLGTPADTQYF. As DNA, the CDR3 is TGCAGTGCTAGAGACCTCCTAGGGACTCCCGCAGATACGCAGTATTTT.

The chain joins TRBV27 to TRBJ2-3; the match to TRBD2 covers 7 bases. This CDR3 has 16 residues. In germline, CDR1 is MNHEY, CDR2 SMNVEV (reference sequence). V lost 3 bases and J lost 2; bases outside the gene matches: 8. CDR3 DNA sequence: TGTGCCAGCAGTTTCTACAAGACTAGCACCACAGATACGCAGTATTTT. It translates to CASSFYKTSTTDTQYF.

This rearrangement joins TRBV5-1 to TRBJ2-3, with 7 bases matching TRBD2. J was trimmed by 4 bases and V by 5 bases; bases with no gene match: 10. Germline V gene sequence: CDR1 SGHRS, CDR2 YFSETQ. There are 15 residues in the CDR3. The CDR3 DNA sequence: TGCGCCAGCAGGACGGGAGGTGGTCGGGCAGATACGCAGTATTTT. This sequence encodes CASRTGGGRADTQYF.

The rearrangement links TRBV20-1 to TRBJ2-7, with a weak D call TRBD2 (6 bases). The CDR3 loop spans 15 amino acids. The germline CDR1 and CDR2 sequences are DFQATT and SNEGSKA (reference sequence). Trimming cost V 2 bases and J 0 bases, with 14 bases left between them. CDR3 DNA sequence: TGCAGTGCTAGACCTCCGGGACTTCCCTCCTACGAGCAGTACTTC. Its protein is CSARPPGLPSYEQYF.

This clonotype was detected only a few times. CDR3 sequence: CASSQKRDSSYNEQFF. CDR3 nucleotide sequence: TGTGCCAGCAGCCAAAAGCGGGATAGCTCCTACAATGAGCAGTTCTTC. The rearrangement joins TRBV4-2 to TRBJ2-1; 7 nucleotides line up with TRBD2. Trimming took 2 bases from V and 0 from J; bases not matched to a gene: 4. Germline V gene data show CDR1 as LGHNA and CDR2 as YNFKEQ. CDR3 size: 16 residues.

The chain carries TRBV5-4 and TRBJ2-1; 10 bases agree with TRBD1. V gave up 0 bases and J gave up 8 bases; unmatched junction bases: 2. The CDR3 consists of 14 residues. Germline V lookup: CDR1 SGHNT, CDR2 YYREEE (reference sequence). In DNA, the CDR3 is TGTGCCAGCAGCTTGGGACAGGGGGCATATGAGCAGTTCTTC. Amino acid sequence: CASSLGQGAYEQFF.

The chain uses TRBV7-8 and TRBJ2-1; D possibly corresponds to TRBD2 (7 bases). This CDR3 region has 20 residues. Trimming left V 1 base short and J 6 bases short, with 28 bases between. Looked up from germline, CDR1 is SGHVS and CDR2 is FQNEAQ. As DNA, the CDR3 is TGTGCCAGCAGCTTAGGAGTGGCGGGGGCCTACCCTCCCCTCTCCAATGAGCAGTTCTTC. Translated, it gives CASSLGVAGAYPPLSNEQFF.

This clonotype showed up just a few times. V gene TRBV27 combines with J gene TRBJ1-6; the D is unclear. CDR3 length equals 17 residues. Deletions cut 0 bases from V and 0 bases from J, with 9 bases between. Germline values: CDR1 MNHEY, CDR2 SMNVEV (reference sequence). The CDR3 sequence: CASSLSAGSSYNSPLHF. The CDR3 DNA sequence: TGTGCCAGCAGTTTATCGGCGGGGAGCTCCTATAATTCACCCCTCCACTTT.

The CDR3 region has the DNA TGTGCCACCAGCAGGACAGGGGATGGTTCACCCCTCCACTTT. It encodes CATSRTGDGSPLHF. This rearrangement joins TRBV15 to TRBJ1-6, with 8 bases matching TRBD1. The CDR3 has 14 amino acids. V shed 3 bases and J 9 bases; nucleotides not matched to a gene: 4. Germline V gives CDR1 LNHNV, CDR2 YYDKDF (reference sequence).

This clonotype was seen more than once but under ten times. The V gene is TRBV18, the J gene TRBJ1-4; D gene uncertain. The CDR3 is made up of 13 amino acids. CDR1 and CDR2 (germline): KGHSH, LQKENI. V dropped 5 bases and J dropped 8 bases, with 12 bases sitting between them. The CDR3 DNA reads as TGTGCCAGCTCAACGCTTGGATACGAAAAACTGTTTTTT. It yields the protein CASSTLGYEKLFF.

Ten or more counts support this clonotype. This chain uses TRBV5-1 with TRBJ2-5; D unresolved. From germline, CDR1 is SGHRS and CDR2 YFSETQ. The CDR3 contains 15 residues. The ends were cut back, 0 bases at V and 5 bases at J, with 14 bases in the middle. CDR3 nucleotides: TGCGCCAGCAGCTTGGCCGTACAGTATGGGGAGACCCAGTACTTC. Amino acids: CASSLAVQYGETQYF.

This chain links TRBV20-1 with TRBJ2-7; TRBD1 matches at 9 bases. The V segment lost 6 bases and the J segment 1 base; nucleotides outside the gene matches: 10. CDR1 DFQATT and CDR2 SNEGSKA come from the germline V gene (reference sequence). The CDR3 loop spans 15 amino acids. The CDR3 region is CSASYRTGASYEQYF. The CDR3, as DNA: TGCAGTGCCAGCTACAGGACAGGGGCTTCCTACGAGCAGTACTTC.

This clonotype was counted only a few times. The chain couples TRBV28 to TRBJ2-5; TRBD2 aligns across 8 bases. Germline V gives CDR1 MDHEN, CDR2 SYDVKM. This CDR3 is 17 amino acids long. Trimming cost V 1 base and J 4 bases; bases outside gene matches: 11. The CDR3 bases are TGTGCCAGCAGTTTATTGTTCGGGAGGGAGGGGCGAGAGACCCAGTACTTC. Amino acid sequence: CASSLLFGREGRETQYF.

This clonotype has only a few counts. The rearrangement uses TRBV12-3 or TRBV12-4 and TRBJ2-7; 8 nucleotides line up with TRBD2. The CDR3 is 17 residues long. V dropped 6 bases and J dropped 0; count of bases not matched to a gene: 13. The CDR3 DNA sequence: TGTGCCAGCAGCTTCGGCCAGCGGGGGCTTACCTCCTACGAGCAGTACTTC. Encoded protein: CASSFGQRGLTSYEQYF.

This clonotype showed up just a few times. The chain recombines TRBV25-1 with TRBJ1-2; 7 bases align to TRBD1. Looked up from germline, CDR1 is MGHDK and CDR2 is SYGVNS. The V and J ends lost 4 bases and 5 bases, in that order; junction bases with no gene match: 10. This CDR3 has 15 residues. CDR3: CASSGEYRGQYGYTF. DNA of the CDR3: TGTGCCAGCAGTGGGGAATACAGGGGCCAGTATGGCTACACCTTC.

This clonotype was seen at least ten times. The chain is built from TRBV12-3 or TRBV12-4 and TRBJ2-1; D is unclear. CDR3 length equals 14 residues. V lost 6 bases, J lost 3 bases, and 12 bases lay in between. Here the CDR3 DNA reads TGTGCCAGCAGCCCTGTTTGGGGCTACAATGAGCAGTTCTTC. It codes for CASSPVWGYNEQFF.